The next 9 T cell receptor beta chains were all read from a single sample in a study of Ad26.COV2.S vaccination and SARS-CoV-2 variants. Clones were sequenced by immunoSEQ multiplex PCR, and TCRdb holds only the in-frame ones, with some missing. The sample holds roughly 270,000 clones; around 87% are singletons and the top ten take under 4%. The treatment here: roughly 20 received Ad26.COV2.S at low or high dose, single or two shots; 5 received placebo; per-sample allocation not given. All samples were drawn on day 63, counting from the first vaccine or placebo injection. The sample was peripheral blood, taken in a trial of Ad26.COV2.S vaccine versus placebo. The receptors derive from a person aged 18-65 years who received the Ad26.COV2.S COVID-19 vaccine or a placebo.

The gene calls are TRBV29-1 and TRBJ2-7; TRBD1 aligns across 7 bases. CDR3 size: 13 residues. Germline lookup yields CDR1 SQVTM and CDR2 ANQGSEA. With V trimmed by 7 bases and J by 3 bases, 9 bases remained unmatched. CDR3 loop: CSAAPGQFYEQYF. Here the CDR3 DNA reads TGCAGCGCTGCCCCGGGACAGTTCTACGAGCAGTACTTC.

The genes are TRBV5-1 and TRBJ2-2; a weak D match, TRBD2 (5 bases). V lost 6 bases to trimming and J lost 7 bases, with 19 bases between them. The germline V gene has CDR1 SGHRS and CDR2 YFSETQ. The CDR3 totals 15 residues. In DNA, the CDR3 is TGCGCCAGCAAATCGACTACCCTCTCCCACGGGGAGCTGTTTTTT. Its translation: CASKSTTLSHGELFF.

The chain combines TRBV24-1 with TRBJ2-1, with 7 bases identical to TRBD1. The CDR3 is 15 residues long. Germline trimming cut 6 bases from V and 7 bases from J; bases unmatched to any gene: 11. The germline V gene encodes CDR1 KGHDR and CDR2 SFDVKD. CDR3 sequence (DNA): TGTGCCACCAGTAGGGGACAGCCCCCCTGGAATGAGCAGTTCTTC. Protein sequence: CATSRGQPPWNEQFF.

J is TRBJ2-7 and V is TRBV6-8; 7 bases align to TRBD2. This CDR3 region has 22 residues. The J segment lost 4 bases and the V segment lost 2 bases, leaving 29 bases of the junction unmatched. Per germline, CDR1 MNHGY and CDR2 SAAAGT. CDR3 in amino acids: CASSYPSGSPPVHKNTKYEQYF. The CDR3 DNA sequence: TGTGCCAGCAGTTACCCTAGCGGATCTCCCCCGGTCCATAAAAACACGAAATACGAGCAGTACTTC.

This clone was seen once. The chain links TRBV12-3 or TRBV12-4 to TRBJ1-4, with D perhaps TRBD1 (5 bases). The CDR3 loop spans 12 amino acids. Deletions cut 1 base from V and 13 bases from J, with 10 bases between. The CDR3 region has the DNA TGTGCCAGCAGTTTAGTCCGGGACGGACTGTTTTTT. Protein: CASSLVRDGLFF.

The chain has TRBV12-3 or TRBV12-4 and TRBJ1-2, with 10 positions matching TRBD1. Unmatched junction bases numbered 4, after V lost 5 bases and J lost 7 bases. The CDR3 sequence is 13 residues long. The CDR3 spells CASSPGTGAGYTF. CDR3 sequence (DNA): TGTGCCAGCAGTCCCGGGACAGGGGCTGGCTACACCTTC.

The J gene is TRBJ1-1, the V gene TRBV18, with D possibly TRBD1 on 5 matching bases. Trimming took 3 bases from V and 3 from J, leaving 23 bases between them. CDR1 KGHSH and CDR2 LQKENI come from the germline V gene. The CDR3 spans 18 residues. CDR3 bases: TGTGCCAGCTCACCCCTTCTTTTTTTCGGGGGTTTAGACACTGAAGCTTTCTTT. Translating it yields CASSPLLFFGGLDTEAFF.

This clone was observed a few times. The gene calls are TRBV7-9 and TRBJ2-2, with D perhaps matching TRBD1 (6 bases). CDR1 and CDR2 (germline): SEHNR, FQNEAQ (reference sequence). The germline V and J ends were trimmed by 6 bases and 3 bases, with 14 bases remaining between them. The CDR3 is 15 residues long. For the CDR3, the DNA is TGTGCCAGCAGACCTAGGGGGAGAGACACCGGGGAGCTGTTTTTT. It codes for CASRPRGRDTGELFF.

V and J are TRBV3-1 (or the pseudogene TRBV3-2) and TRBJ2-1; 8 nucleotides line up with TRBD2. Germline CDR1 and CDR2: LGHDT and YNNKEL (reference sequence). This CDR3 is built from 13 residues. V shed 4 bases and J 10 bases; nucleotides not matched to a gene: 6. In DNA, the CDR3 is TGTGCCAGCAGCCCCGGGGGGGCCGGAGAGCAGTTCTTC. Its protein product is CASSPGGAGEQFF.